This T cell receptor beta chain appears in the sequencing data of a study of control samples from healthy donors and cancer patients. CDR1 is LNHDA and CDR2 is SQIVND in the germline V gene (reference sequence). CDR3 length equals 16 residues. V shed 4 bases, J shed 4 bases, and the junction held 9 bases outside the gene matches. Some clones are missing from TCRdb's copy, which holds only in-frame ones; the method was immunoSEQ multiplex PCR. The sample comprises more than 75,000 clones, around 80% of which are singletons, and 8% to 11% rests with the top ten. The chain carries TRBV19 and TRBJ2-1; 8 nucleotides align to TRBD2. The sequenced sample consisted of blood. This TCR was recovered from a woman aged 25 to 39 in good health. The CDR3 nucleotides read TGTGCCAGTAGTAGTCTCGGGGGGGGAACTTACAATGAGCAGTTCTTC. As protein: CASSSLGGGTYNEQFF. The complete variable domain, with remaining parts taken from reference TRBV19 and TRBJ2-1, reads DGGITQSPKYLFRKEGQNVTLSCEQNLNHDAMYWYRQDPGQGLRLIYYSQIVNDFQKGDIAEGYSVSREKKESFPLTVTSAQKNPTAFYLCASSSLGGGTYNEQFFGPGTRLTVL.